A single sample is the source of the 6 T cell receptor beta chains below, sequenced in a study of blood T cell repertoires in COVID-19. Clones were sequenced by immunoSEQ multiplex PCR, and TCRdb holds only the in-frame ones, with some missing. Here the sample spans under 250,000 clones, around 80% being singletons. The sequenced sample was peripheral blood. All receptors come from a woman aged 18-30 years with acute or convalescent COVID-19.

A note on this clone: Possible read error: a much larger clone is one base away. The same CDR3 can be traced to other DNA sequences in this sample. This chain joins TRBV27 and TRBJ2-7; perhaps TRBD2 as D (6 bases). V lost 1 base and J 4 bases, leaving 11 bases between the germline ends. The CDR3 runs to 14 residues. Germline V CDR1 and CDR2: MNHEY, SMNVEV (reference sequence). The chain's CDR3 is CASSLLGLAYEQYF. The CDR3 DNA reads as TGTGCCAGCAGTTTATTGGGACTGGCTTACGAGCAGTACTTC.

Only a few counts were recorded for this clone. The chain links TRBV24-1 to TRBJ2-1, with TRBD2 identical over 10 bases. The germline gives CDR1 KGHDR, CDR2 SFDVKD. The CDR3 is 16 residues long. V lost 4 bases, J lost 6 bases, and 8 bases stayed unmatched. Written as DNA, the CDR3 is TGTGCCACCAGTGAACCCCTAGCGGGAGCGCTCAATGAGCAGTTCTTC. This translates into CATSEPLAGALNEQFF.

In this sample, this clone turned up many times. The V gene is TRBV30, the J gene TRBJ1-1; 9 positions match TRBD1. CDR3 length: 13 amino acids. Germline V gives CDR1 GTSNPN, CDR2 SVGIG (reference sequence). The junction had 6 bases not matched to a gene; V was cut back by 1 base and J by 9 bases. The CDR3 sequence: CAWSGRTGEKAFF. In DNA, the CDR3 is TGTGCCTGGAGTGGCCGGACAGGGGAGAAAGCTTTCTTT.

Written as DNA, the CDR3 is TGTGCCAGCAGCAGCCTGACGGGGGAGACCCAGTACTTC. Its translation is CASSSLTGETQYF. The chain joins TRBV6-6 to TRBJ2-5, with D perhaps matching TRBD2 (5 bases). Per the germline V gene, CDR1 is MNHNY and CDR2 is SVGAGI (reference sequence). V lost 6 bases, J lost 5 bases, and 13 bases lay in between. CDR3 length: 13 amino acids.

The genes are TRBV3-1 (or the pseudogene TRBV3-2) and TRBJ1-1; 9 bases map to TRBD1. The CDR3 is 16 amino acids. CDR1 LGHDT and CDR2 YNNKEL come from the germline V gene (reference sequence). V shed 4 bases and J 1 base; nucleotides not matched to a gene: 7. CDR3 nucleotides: TGTGCCAGCAGCCGAACATCGACAGGGGGGAACACTGAAGCTTTCTTT. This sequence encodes CASSRTSTGGNTEAFF.

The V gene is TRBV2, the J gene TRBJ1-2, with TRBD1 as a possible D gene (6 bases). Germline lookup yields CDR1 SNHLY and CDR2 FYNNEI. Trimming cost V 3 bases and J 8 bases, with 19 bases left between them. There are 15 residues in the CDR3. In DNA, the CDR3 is TGTGCCAGCAGTGACTACAGGGTTGGGGCCAGGGGCTACACCTTC. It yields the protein CASSDYRVGARGYTF.